The following is a T cell receptor (beta chain) sequence with its context. These data are taken from a study of blood T cell repertoires in COVID-19. The authors' processing: For nucleated cells, counts were estimated from reference gene primer amplification. Sequencing used immunoSEQ multiplex PCR; TCRdb keeps in-frame clones, though not all of them. Clone size and the V and J calls come from that table; the DNA yielded D and trimming. The table includes about 150,000 clones, 70% to 85% detected once. CDR3 size: 17 residues. The germline V gene encodes CDR1 ENHRY and CDR2 SYGVKD. V shed 3 bases, J shed 6 bases, and the junction held 8 bases outside the gene matches.

This receptor was taken from a woman in her fifties or sixties in a cohort sampled during active or convalescent COVID-19. V gene TRBV10-3 combines with J gene TRBJ2-3; 14 positions agree with TRBD2. The sequenced material came from peripheral blood. CDR3 coding DNA: TGTGCCATCAGTGACGAGGGGACTAGCGGGGGCCGGGATACGCAGTATTTT. This codes for CAISDEGTSGGRDTQYF.